A selection of T cell receptor beta chains follows, all from one sample in a study of cytomegalovirus exposure and HLA in healthy donors. Assay: immunoSEQ multiplex PCR; the TCRdb copy retains only in-frame clones and omits some. In the table there are approximately 150,000 clones, approximately 75% of which are singletons. Sequencing was carried out using PBMCs. All receptors derive from a man aged 25 to 40 in good health and CMV-seropositive. The CDR3 runs from the conserved cysteine through the conserved F or W. The D gene is left open where the match is weak. Only part of the rows carry a size: once, few, many, or a class if the clone is expanded.

D	J	size	V	DNA	CDR3
NA	TRBJ2-3	NA	TRBV4-1	TGCGCCAGCAGCCAAGATAACGACTTCTCAGTCCCATACACAGATACGCAGTATTTT	CASSQDNDFSVPYTDTQYF
TRBD2	TRBJ2-4	NA	TRBV28	TGTGCCAGCGCTAGCGGGGGACAAAACATTCAGTACTTC	CASASGGQNIQYF
TRBD1	TRBJ2-7	NA	TRBV2	TGTGCCACCCGCAGGGGGTCAACCTACGAGCAGTACTTC	CATRRGSTYEQYF
TRBD2	TRBJ2-5	NA	TRBV11-2	TGTGCCAGCAGCTTAGGATGGGGGGGGTTTGAGACCCAGTACTTC	CASSLGWGGFETQYF
TRBD1	TRBJ2-7	NA	TRBV2	TGTGCCAGCAGTGTCGGCAGGGGGCCGAACGAGCAGTACTTC	CASSVGRGPNEQYF
TRBD1	TRBJ2-7	NA	TRBV28	TGTGCCAGCAGTTTAGGACAGGGGGCGTTGTACGAGCAGTACTTC	CASSLGQGALYEQYF
NA	TRBJ1-5	few	TRBV9	TGTGCCAGCGGTGTCGGTGATCAGCCCCAGCATTTT	CASGVGDQPQHF
TRBD2	TRBJ2-3	NA	TRBV4-3	TGCGCCAGCAGCCCGGGACTAGCGGGGACAGATACGCAGTATTTT	CASSPGLAGTDTQYF
NA	TRBJ1-1	NA	TRBV27	NA	CASSFGQGIFF
NA	TRBJ2-7	NA	TRBV5-4	TGTGCCAGCAGCTTGCGTCAGTACGAGCAGTACTTC	CASSLRQYEQYF
NA	TRBJ1-2	NA	TRBV7-3	TGTGCCAGCAGCCCAGCCCCGACATCCCCCCATGGCTACACCTTC	CASSPAPTSPHGYTF
NA	TRBJ2-2	NA	TRBV28	TGTGCCAGCAGTTCAGGGAACACCGGGGAGCTGTTTTTT	CASSSGNTGELFF
TRBD2	TRBJ2-7	NA	TRBV2	TGTGCCAGCCGACTAGCGAACTACGAGCAGTACTTC	CASRLANYEQYF
NA	TRBJ1-6	few	TRBV5-6	TGTGCCAGCAGCTTGGCCGGGAGCTCCTATAATTCACCCCTCCACTTT	CASSLAGSSYNSPLHF
NA	TRBJ1-1	NA	TRBV6-5	TGTGCCAGCAGTTACCGCAGGATGAACACTGAAGCTTTCTTT	CASSYRRMNTEAFF
NA	TRBJ2-5	once	TRBV5-4	TGTGCCAGCAGGGGGGGGCGGGAAGAGACCCAGTACTTC	CASRGGREETQYF
TRBD1	TRBJ1-5	NA	TRBV6-1	TGTGCCACCACCCAGGGGGCGAATCAGCCCCAGCATTTT	CATTQGANQPQHF
NA	TRBJ2-3	NA	TRBV28	TGTGCCAGCAGTTACTCTCGGACAGATACGCAGTATTTT	CASSYSRTDTQYF
NA	TRBJ2-7	NA	TRBV7-2	TGTGCCAGCAGCCCACCAGCTGCAGGGATCGGCGAGCAGTACTTC	CASSPPAAGIGEQYF
NA	TRBJ1-5	few	TRBV7-9	TGTGCCAGCAGCCACAGGGATCAGCCCCAGCATTTT	CASSHRDQPQHF
NA	TRBJ1-1	NA	TRBV13	TGTGCCAGCAGCTTCGCCGGGAACACTGAAGCTTTCTTT	CASSFAGNTEAFF
NA	TRBJ2-1	once	TRBV7-3	TGTGCCAGCAGCTTGGGGGGGCTTATTAATGAGCAGTTCTTC	CASSLGGLINEQFF
NA	TRBJ1-1	once	TRBV30	TGTGCCTGGAGTGTGGAGGTCACTGAAGCTTTCTTT	CAWSVEVTEAFF
TRBD2	TRBJ2-2	NA	TRBV5-1	TGCGCCAGCAGCACTAGCGGGGGAGCAAACACCGGGGAGCTGTTTTTT	CASSTSGGANTGELFF
NA	TRBJ1-5	NA	TRBV27	TGTGCCAGCAGTTACGCGGATCAGCCCCAGCATTTT	CASSYADQPQHF
NA	TRBJ1-4	NA	TRBV5-6	TGTGCCAGCAGCTTCTTTAATGAAAAACTGTTTTTT	CASSFFNEKLFF
NA	TRBJ1-2	NA	TRBV7-7	TGTGCCAGCAGCCCTGTTTGGGGAGGGTTCAATGGCTACACCTTC	CASSPVWGGFNGYTF
NA	TRBJ2-5	NA	TRBV30	TGTGCCTGGAGTGTAAGCGGCCGCAAGACCCAGTACTTC	CAWSVSGRKTQYF
NA	TRBJ2-7	NA	TRBV15	TGTGCCACCAGCAGGACTACAACCTACGAGCAGTACTTC	CATSRTTTYEQYF
NA	TRBJ1-2	NA	TRBV7-9	TGTGCCAGCAGCTCGACTAGGTATGGCTACACCTTC	CASSSTRYGYTF
NA	TRBJ1-2	NA	TRBV28	TGTGCCAGCACAACTATGCCCCCTGTCTACACCTTC	CASTTMPPVYTF
NA	TRBJ2-7	NA	TRBV28	TGTGCCAGCACAGGTGCGCAGGGCCGCTCCTACGAGCAGTACTTC	CASTGAQGRSYEQYF
NA	TRBJ2-7	NA	TRBV7-9	TGTGCCAGCAGCCTACCCGGGTACTCAGCAGGGTCCTACGAGCAGTACTTC	CASSLPGYSAGSYEQYF
NA	TRBJ1-2	NA	TRBV7-9	TGTGCCCTATGGCAGGGCTATGGCTACACCTTC	CALWQGYGYTF
TRBD1	TRBJ2-7	NA	TRBV4-1	TGCGCCAGCAGCCAAGTACAGCTCGGGACAGGGTTTCAGGAGCAGTACTTC	CASSQVQLGTGFQEQYF
TRBD1	TRBJ2-7	NA	TRBV5-1	TGCGCCAGCAGCGAACAGGGGGACAGCTACGAGCAGTACTTC	CASSEQGDSYEQYF
NA	TRBJ1-2	NA	TRBV5-1	TGCGCCAGCAGCTCCGACATGGGCTACACCTTC	CASSSDMGYTF
NA	TRBJ1-2	few	TRBV12-2	TGTGCAAGTCGCTTAGCGCACTTGGACAGGGGACTTTTCAACTATGGCTACACCTTC	CASRLAHLDRGLFNYGYTF
TRBD1	TRBJ2-7	NA	TRBV29-1	TGCAGCGTCTTGACAGGGGGTCACGAGCAGTACTTC	CSVLTGGHEQYF
TRBD1	TRBJ2-3	NA	TRBV7-2	TGTGCCAGCAGCTTCTTCACAGGGGGTTCAGATACGCAGTATTTT	CASSFFTGGSDTQYF
NA	TRBJ1-5	NA	TRBV18	TGTGCCAGCACCCTTAGCCCCGGCAATCAGCCCCAGCATTTT	CASTLSPGNQPQHF
NA	TRBJ1-4	NA	TRBV2	TGTGCCAGCAGTGACAGGGGCGTCGCTAATGAAAAACTGTTTTTT	CASSDRGVANEKLFF
TRBD1	TRBJ1-4	NA	TRBV30	TGTGCCTGGAGTGTACAAGGGGGCGCTTTTGAAAAACTGTTTTTT	CAWSVQGGAFEKLFF
TRBD2	TRBJ2-7	NA	TRBV27	TGTGCCAGCAGTCCCCAGCGGGGGGTATACGAGCAGTACTTC	CASSPQRGVYEQYF
NA	TRBJ2-3	NA	TRBV19	TGTGCCAGTCGCCCCGAGGGGGGGTCAGATACGCAGTATTTT	CASRPEGGSDTQYF
TRBD2	TRBJ2-4	NA	TRBV6-6	TGTGCCAGCAGTGGGACTAGCGGGGGGGAAAACATTCAGTACTTC	CASSGTSGGENIQYF
NA	TRBJ1-1	once	TRBV30	TGTGCCTGGAGTGTAGGGGGCACTGAAGCTTTCTTT	CAWSVGGTEAFF
TRBD1	TRBJ2-7	NA	TRBV4-1	TGCGCCAGCAGCCAAGGACAGGGGGCAGACGAGCAGTACTTC	CASSQGQGADEQYF
TRBD2	TRBJ2-7	few	TRBV6-1	TGTGCCAGCAGTGGGGGGACTAGCGGGGATTACTACGAGCAGTACTTC	CASSGGTSGDYYEQYF
NA	TRBJ2-7	NA	TRBV6-5	TGTGCCAGCAGTATCGAGGGGGGGCGATCCTACGAGCAGTACTTC	CASSIEGGRSYEQYF
TRBD1	TRBJ2-3	NA	TRBV28	TGTGCCAGCAGGGACAGGGGGCCTAGCACAGATACGCAGTATTTT	CASRDRGPSTDTQYF
NA	TRBJ2-5	NA	TRBV7-2	TGTGCCAGCAGCCGAAACTCGGCGGGAAACCAAGAGACCCAGTACTTC	CASSRNSAGNQETQYF
TRBD1	TRBJ1-1	NA	TRBV7-9	TGTGCCAGCAGCGTCCGGGACAGGGACACTGAAGCTTTCTTT	CASSVRDRDTEAFF
NA	TRBJ1-5	once	TRBV4-1	TGCGCCAGCAGCCAAATGACGGGAAATAGCAATCAGCCCCAGCATTTT	CASSQMTGNSNQPQHF